This T cell receptor (beta chain) appears in the sequencing data of a study of blood T cell repertoires in COVID-19. TCRdb's table, derived via immunoSEQ multiplex PCR, lists solely in-frame clones and lacks some. The repertoire includes under 300,000 clones, 88% of them detected once, and more than 0.95% sits in the top ten. Germline V lookup: CDR1 MNHEY, CDR2 SVGAGI. The length of the CDR3 is 15 residues. V lost 6 bases to trimming and J lost 9 bases, with 21 bases between them. The chain uses TRBV6-5 and TRBJ1-5, with no clear D. The origin of this receptor is a woman aged 40 to 50 who had recovered from COVID-19. The sample was peripheral blood. For the CDR3, the DNA is TGTGCCAGCAGCCCCAGCGCAAGCCCCATCCGGCCCCAGCATTTT. Residues: CASSPSASPIRPQHF.